This TCR beta chain was obtained from a study of blood T cell repertoires in COVID-19. Study-wide background: Whether acute or convalescent, the COVID-19 samples came from the United States, Italy and Spain. Sources were T cells, B-cell-depleted T cells, or PBMCs; the material itself was cDNA or gDNA.

V shed 6 bases and J shed 0 bases, with 16 bases lying between them. The V gene's germline CDR1 is SGHKS and CDR2 YYEKEE (reference sequence). The CDR3 runs 16 residues. Per the study methods: Scientists estimated how many nucleated cells there were by amplifying reference gene primers. Profiling relied on immunoSEQ multiplex PCR, and the TCRdb table lists in-frame clones only, not all of them. That table furnishes V, J and clone size, whereas the DNA furnished D and trimming. The repertoire has about 52,000 clones, over 75% of them found once; the top ten carry more than 15%. This TCR was sampled from a human donor with active COVID-19. The donor label of this sample is uncertain. The chain carries TRBV5-5 and TRBJ2-1; tentatively, D is TRBD2 (7 bases). Sample: peripheral blood. The CDR3 DNA is TGTGCCAGCACCCCGGGTCGGGGGGCCTCCTACAATGAGCAGTTCTTC. It translates to CASTPGRGASYNEQFF.